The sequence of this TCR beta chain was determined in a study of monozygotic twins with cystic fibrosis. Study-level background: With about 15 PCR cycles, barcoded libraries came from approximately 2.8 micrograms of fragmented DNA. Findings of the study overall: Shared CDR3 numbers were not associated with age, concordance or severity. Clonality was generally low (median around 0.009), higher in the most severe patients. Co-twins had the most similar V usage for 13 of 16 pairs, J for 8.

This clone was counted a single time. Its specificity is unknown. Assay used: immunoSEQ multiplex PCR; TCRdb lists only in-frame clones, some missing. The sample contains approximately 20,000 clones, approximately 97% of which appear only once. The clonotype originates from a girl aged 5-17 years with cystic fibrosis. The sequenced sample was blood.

The CDR3 nucleotides are TGTGCCAGCAGGGGACAGGGCGAGGAGACCCAGTACTTC. Its protein is CASRGQGEETQYF. The chain links TRBV6-6 to TRBJ2-5, with 9 bases matching TRBD1. The CDR3 has 13 amino acids. Germline CDR1 MNHNY, CDR2 SVGAGI (reference sequence). Trimming at V came to 6 bases and at J to 5 bases, leaving 4 bases not matched to a gene.